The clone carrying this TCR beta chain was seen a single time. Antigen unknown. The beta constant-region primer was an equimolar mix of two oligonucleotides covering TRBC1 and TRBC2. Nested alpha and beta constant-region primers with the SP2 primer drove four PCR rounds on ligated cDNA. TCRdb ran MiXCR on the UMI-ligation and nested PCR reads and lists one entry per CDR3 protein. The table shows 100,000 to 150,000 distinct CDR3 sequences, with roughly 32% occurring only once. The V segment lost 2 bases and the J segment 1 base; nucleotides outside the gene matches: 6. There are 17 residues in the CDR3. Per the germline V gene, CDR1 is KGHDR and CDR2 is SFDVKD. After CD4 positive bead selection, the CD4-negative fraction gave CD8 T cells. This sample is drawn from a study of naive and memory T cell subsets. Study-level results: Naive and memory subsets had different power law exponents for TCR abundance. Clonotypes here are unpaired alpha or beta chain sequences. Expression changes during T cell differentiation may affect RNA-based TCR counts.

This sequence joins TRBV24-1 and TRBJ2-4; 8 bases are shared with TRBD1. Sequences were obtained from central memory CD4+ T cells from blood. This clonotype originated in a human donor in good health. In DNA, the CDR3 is TGTGCCACCAGTGATTCGAGGACAGGGCCGGCCAAAAACATTCAGTACTTC. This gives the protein CATSDSRTGPAKNIQYF.